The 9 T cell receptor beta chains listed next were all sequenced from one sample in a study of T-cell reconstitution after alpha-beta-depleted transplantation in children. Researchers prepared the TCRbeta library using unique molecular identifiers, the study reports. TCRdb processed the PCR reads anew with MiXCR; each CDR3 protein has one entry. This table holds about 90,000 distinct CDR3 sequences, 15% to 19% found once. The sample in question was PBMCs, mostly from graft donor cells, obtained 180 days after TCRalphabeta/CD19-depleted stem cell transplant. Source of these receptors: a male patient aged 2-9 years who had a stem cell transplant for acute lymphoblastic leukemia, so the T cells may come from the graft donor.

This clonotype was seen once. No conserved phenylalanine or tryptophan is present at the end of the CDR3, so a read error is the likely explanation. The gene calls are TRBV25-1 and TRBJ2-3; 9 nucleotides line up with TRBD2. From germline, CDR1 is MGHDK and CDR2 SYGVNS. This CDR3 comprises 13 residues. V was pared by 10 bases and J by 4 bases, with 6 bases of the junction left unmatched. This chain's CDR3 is CATQRGVADTQYY. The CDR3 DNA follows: TGTGCCACCCAGCGGGGGGTCGCAGATACGCAGTATTAT.

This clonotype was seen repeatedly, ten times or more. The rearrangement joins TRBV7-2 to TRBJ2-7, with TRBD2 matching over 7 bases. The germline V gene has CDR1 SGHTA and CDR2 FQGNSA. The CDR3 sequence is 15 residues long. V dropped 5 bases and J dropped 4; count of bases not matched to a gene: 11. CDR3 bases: TGTGCCAGCAGCCTAGGCGGAGCGGGGATTTACGAGCAGTACTTC. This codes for CASSLGGAGIYEQYF.

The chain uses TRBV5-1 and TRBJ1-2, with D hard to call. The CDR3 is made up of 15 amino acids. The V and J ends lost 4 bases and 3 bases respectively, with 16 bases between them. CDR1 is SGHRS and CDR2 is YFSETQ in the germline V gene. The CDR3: CASSQKLWWDYGYTF. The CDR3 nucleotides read TGCGCCAGCAGCCAAAAGCTATGGTGGGACTATGGCTACACCTTC.

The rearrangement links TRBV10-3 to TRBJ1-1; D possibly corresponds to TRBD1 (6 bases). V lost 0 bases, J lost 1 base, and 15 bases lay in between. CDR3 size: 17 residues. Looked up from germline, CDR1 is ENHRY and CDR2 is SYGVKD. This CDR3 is CAISESDSTVPNTEAFF. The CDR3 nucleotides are TGTGCCATCAGTGAGTCGGACAGCACAGTACCGAACACTGAAGCTTTCTTT.

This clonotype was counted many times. This CDR3 is CASSPSDRDTEAFF. The CDR3 region has the DNA TGTGCCAGCAGTCCCTCGGACAGGGACACTGAAGCTTTCTTT. This chain uses TRBV12-3 or TRBV12-4 with TRBJ1-1, with 8 positions matching TRBD1. CDR3 length: 14 residues. Trimming cost V 5 bases and J 3 bases; bases outside gene matches: 5.

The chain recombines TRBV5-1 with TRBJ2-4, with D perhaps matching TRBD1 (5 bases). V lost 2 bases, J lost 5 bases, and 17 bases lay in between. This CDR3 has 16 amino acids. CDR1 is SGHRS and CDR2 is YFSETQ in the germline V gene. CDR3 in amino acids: CASSFQGPPNENIQYF. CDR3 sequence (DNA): TGCGCCAGCAGCTTCCAGGGCCCCCCAAACGAAAACATTCAGTACTTC.

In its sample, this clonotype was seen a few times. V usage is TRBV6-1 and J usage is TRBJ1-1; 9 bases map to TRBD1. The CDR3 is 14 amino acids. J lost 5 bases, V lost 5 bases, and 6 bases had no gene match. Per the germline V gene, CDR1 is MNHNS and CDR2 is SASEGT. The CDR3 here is CASSTTGGRTEAFF. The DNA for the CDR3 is TGTGCCAGCAGTACGACAGGGGGAAGAACTGAAGCTTTCTTT.

Here the CDR3 DNA reads TGTGCCAGCAGCCTCAGGGGTGTTGTGAACACTGAAGCTTTCTTT. It yields the protein CASSLRGVVNTEAFF. The rearrangement joins TRBV14 to TRBJ1-1; possible D gene TRBD1, 6 bases. Germline values: CDR1 SGHDN, CDR2 FVKESK. The CDR3 runs 15 residues. The V end lost 4 bases, the J end lost 0 bases, and 12 bases lay between the germline ends.

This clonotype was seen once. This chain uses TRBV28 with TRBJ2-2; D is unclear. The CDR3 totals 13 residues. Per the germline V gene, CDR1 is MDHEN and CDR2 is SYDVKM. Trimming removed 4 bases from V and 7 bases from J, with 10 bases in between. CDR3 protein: CASSSQEDGELFF. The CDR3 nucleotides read TGTGCCAGCAGTTCCCAGGAAGACGGGGAGCTGTTTTTT. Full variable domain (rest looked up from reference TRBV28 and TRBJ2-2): DVKVTQSSRYLVKRTGEKVFLECVQDMDHENMFWYRQDPGLGLRLIYFSYDVKMKEKGDIPEGYSVSREKKERFSLILESASTNQTSMYLCASSSQEDGELFFGEGSRLTVL.